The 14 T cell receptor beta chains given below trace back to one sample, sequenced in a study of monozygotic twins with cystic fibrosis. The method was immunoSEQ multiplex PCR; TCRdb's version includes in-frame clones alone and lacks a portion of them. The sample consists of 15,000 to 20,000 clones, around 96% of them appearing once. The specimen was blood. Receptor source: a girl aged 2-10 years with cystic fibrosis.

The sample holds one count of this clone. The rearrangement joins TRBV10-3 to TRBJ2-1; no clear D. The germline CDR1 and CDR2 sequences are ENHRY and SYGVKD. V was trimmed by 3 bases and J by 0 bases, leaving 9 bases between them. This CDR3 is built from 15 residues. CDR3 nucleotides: TGTGCCATCAGTGAAGTTGCAACCTCCTACAATGAGCAGTTCTTC. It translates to CAISEVATSYNEQFF.

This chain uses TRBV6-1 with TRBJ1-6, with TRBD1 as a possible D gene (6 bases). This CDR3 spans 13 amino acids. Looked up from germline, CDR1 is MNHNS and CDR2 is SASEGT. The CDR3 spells CATRGPHNSPLHF. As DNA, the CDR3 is TGTGCGACCCGGGGGCCTCATAATTCACCCCTCCACTTT.

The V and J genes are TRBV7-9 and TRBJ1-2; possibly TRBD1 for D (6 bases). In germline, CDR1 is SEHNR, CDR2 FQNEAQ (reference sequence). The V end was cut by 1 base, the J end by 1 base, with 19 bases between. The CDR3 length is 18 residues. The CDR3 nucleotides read TGTGCCAGCAGCTTAGATCCAGGGGCCGACCAGGGTAACTATGGCTACACCTTC. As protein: CASSLDPGADQGNYGYTF.

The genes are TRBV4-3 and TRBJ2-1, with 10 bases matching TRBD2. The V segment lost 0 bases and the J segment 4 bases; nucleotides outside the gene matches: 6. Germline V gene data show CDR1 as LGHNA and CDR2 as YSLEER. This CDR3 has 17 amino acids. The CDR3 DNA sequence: TGCGCCAGCAGCCAAGATCTCCTAGCGGGGGAGTACAATGAGCAGTTCTTC. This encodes CASSQDLLAGEYNEQFF.

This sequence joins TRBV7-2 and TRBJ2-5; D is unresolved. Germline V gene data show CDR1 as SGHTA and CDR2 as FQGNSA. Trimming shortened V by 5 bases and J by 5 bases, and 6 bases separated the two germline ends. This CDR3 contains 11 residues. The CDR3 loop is CASSGAETQYF. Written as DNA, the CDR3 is TGTGCCAGCAGCGGTGCGGAGACCCAGTACTTC.

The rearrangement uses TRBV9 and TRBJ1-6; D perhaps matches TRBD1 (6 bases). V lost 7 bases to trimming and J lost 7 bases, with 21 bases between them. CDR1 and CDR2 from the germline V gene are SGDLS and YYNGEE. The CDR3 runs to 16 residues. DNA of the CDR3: TGTGCCAGCGCCGAGGGGGTTGGACTAAGGAATTCACCCCTCCACTTT. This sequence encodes CASAEGVGLRNSPLHF.

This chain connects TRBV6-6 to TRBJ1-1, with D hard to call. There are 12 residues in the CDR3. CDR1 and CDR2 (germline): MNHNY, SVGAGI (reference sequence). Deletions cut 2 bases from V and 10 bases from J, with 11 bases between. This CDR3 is CASSYTVEGAFF. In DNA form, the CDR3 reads TGTGCCAGCAGTTACACGGTTGAGGGAGCTTTCTTT.

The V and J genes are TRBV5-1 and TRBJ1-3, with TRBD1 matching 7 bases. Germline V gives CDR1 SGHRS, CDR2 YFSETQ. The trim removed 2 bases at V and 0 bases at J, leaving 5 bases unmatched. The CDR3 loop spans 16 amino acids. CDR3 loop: CASSLSGTDSGNTIYF. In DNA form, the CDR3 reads TGCGCCAGCAGCTTATCCGGGACAGACTCTGGAAACACCATATATTTT.

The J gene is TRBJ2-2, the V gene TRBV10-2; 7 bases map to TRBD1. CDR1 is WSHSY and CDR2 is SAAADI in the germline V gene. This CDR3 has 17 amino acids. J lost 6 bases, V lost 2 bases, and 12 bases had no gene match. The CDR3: CASSEEAVTRGPGELFF. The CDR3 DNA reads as TGCGCCAGCAGTGAGGAGGCAGTAACTAGGGGGCCCGGGGAGCTGTTTTTT.

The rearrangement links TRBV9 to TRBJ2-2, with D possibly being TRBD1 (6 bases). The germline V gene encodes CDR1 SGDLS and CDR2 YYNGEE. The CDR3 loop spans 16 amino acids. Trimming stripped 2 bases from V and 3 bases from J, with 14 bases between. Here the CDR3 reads CASSVMVQGDTGELFF. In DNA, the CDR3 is TGTGCCAGCAGCGTTATGGTACAGGGCGACACCGGGGAGCTGTTTTTT.

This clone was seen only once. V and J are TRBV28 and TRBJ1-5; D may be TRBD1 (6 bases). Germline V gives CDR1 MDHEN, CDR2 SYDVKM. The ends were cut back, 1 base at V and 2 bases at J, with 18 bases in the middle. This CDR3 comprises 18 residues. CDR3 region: CASSLFPPGEVGNQPQHF. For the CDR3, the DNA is TGTGCCAGCAGTTTATTTCCCCCAGGGGAAGTAGGCAATCAGCCCCAGCATTTT.

CDR3 loop: CASSPPVDRGYGYTF. CDR3 DNA: TGTGCCAGCTCACCACCGGTCGACAGGGGGTATGGCTACACCTTC. V usage is TRBV18 and J usage is TRBJ1-2; TRBD1 aligns across 9 bases. CDR3 length: 15 residues. From germline, CDR1 is KGHSH and CDR2 LQKENI. The V segment lost 0 bases and the J segment 5 bases; nucleotides outside the gene matches: 4.

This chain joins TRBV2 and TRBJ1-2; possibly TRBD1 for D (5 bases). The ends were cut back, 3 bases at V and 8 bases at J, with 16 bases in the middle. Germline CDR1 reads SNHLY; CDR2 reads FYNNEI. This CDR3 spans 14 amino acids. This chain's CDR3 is CASSEAPGLHGYTF. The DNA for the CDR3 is TGTGCCAGCAGTGAGGCCCCAGGGTTGCACGGCTACACCTTC.

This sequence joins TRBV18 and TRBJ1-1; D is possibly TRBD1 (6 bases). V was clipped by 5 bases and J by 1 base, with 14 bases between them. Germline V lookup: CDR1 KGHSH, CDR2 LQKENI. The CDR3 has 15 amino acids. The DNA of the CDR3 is TGTGCCAGCTCAGAACAGGGAGGGGGGAACACTGAAGCTTTCTTT. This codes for CASSEQGGGNTEAFF.